This TCR beta chain was sequenced during a study of blood T cell repertoires in COVID-19. At the level of the study: Collection of acute and convalescent COVID-19 samples took place in the United States, Italy and Spain.

There are 13 residues in the CDR3. The germline V and J ends were trimmed by 4 bases and 3 bases, with 10 bases remaining between them. CDR1 is SGHAT, CDR2 FQNNGV, per germline. Data came from immunoSEQ multiplex PCR; TCRdb stores just in-frame clones and leaves some out. The sample records fewer than 35,000 clones, about 80% being singletons. Sample: peripheral blood. This sequence originates from a man aged 80 or over with active or convalescent COVID-19. The chain has TRBV11-2 and TRBJ2-7; possible D gene TRBD1, 6 bases. CDR3 DNA: TGTGCCAGCAGCTCGCAACAGGGCTACGAGCAGTACTTC. Its translation: CASSSQQGYEQYF.